The 14 T cell receptor beta chains below come from one sample, sequenced in a study of cytomegalovirus exposure and HLA in healthy donors. With 60 Vbeta and 13 Jbeta primers, the PCR was carried out. Data came from immunoSEQ multiplex PCR; TCRdb stores just in-frame clones and leaves some out. The sample has around 120,000 clones, under 90% seen once. The sequencing input was PBMCs. These receptors were obtained from a female donor in good health and CMV-seropositive.

The chain has TRBV7-8 and TRBJ1-4, with D hard to call. The CDR3 loop spans 15 amino acids. Germline V lookup: CDR1 SGHVS, CDR2 FQNEAQ. V gave up 3 bases and J gave up 4 bases, with 12 bases separating them. CDR3 residues: CASSFREGFNEKLFF. The CDR3 nucleotides read TGTGCCAGCAGCTTTCGGGAGGGCTTTAATGAAAAACTGTTTTTT. The full variable domain, rest sourced from reference TRBV7-8 and TRBJ1-4, is GAGVSQSPRYKVAKRGQDVALRCDPISGHVSLFWYQQALGQGPEFLTYFQNEAQLDKSGLPSDRFFAERPEGSVSTLKIQRTQQEDSAVYLCASSFREGFNEKLFFGSGTQLSVL.

The CDR3 nucleotides read TGTGCCAGCAGCCTGGGGACTAGCGGGGGGCCAGTCCATGAGCAGTTCTTC. As protein: CASSLGTSGGPVHEQFF. The rearrangement joins TRBV5-8 to TRBJ2-1, with TRBD2 matching over 15 bases. The CDR3 covers 17 residues. CDR1 and CDR2 (germline): SGHTS, YDEGEE. After removal of 4 bases from V and 8 bases from J, the junction contained 10 bases not matched to a gene.

The chain joins TRBV6-5 to TRBJ2-3, with D possibly being TRBD1 (6 bases). Germline V gene sequence: CDR1 MNHEY, CDR2 SVGAGI. The CDR3 has 13 amino acids. V was trimmed by 2 bases and J by 5 bases, leaving 8 bases between them. The CDR3 spells CASSYGGQDTQYF. The CDR3 nucleotides are TGTGCCAGCAGTTACGGGGGACAAGATACGCAGTATTTT.

The V gene is TRBV9, the J gene TRBJ2-3, with TRBD2 matching over 8 bases. Germline V lookup: CDR1 SGDLS, CDR2 YYNGEE. The J segment lost 1 base and the V segment lost 3 bases, leaving 1 base of the junction unmatched. The CDR3 runs to 14 residues. The CDR3 loop is CASSDGGGTDTQYF. The CDR3 DNA follows: TGTGCCAGCAGCGACGGGGGGGGCACAGATACGCAGTATTTT.

The rearrangement links TRBV9 to TRBJ2-1; no firm D call. The V end lost 2 bases, the J end lost 7 bases, and 13 bases lay between the germline ends. The germline V gene has CDR1 SGDLS and CDR2 YYNGEE. CDR3 length: 14 residues. The CDR3 loop reads CASSVVGGVNEQFF. The CDR3 DNA is TGTGCCAGCAGCGTGGTAGGCGGAGTGAATGAGCAGTTCTTC.

V gene TRBV2 combines with J gene TRBJ1-4, with D possibly being TRBD1 (5 bases). Germline CDR1 is SNHLY and CDR2 is FYNNEI. The CDR3 contains 14 residues. Trimming removed 6 bases from V and 6 bases from J, with 14 bases in between. The CDR3 sequence: CASRPDNVDEKLFF. DNA of the CDR3: TGTGCCAGCAGGCCGGACAACGTTGATGAAAAACTGTTTTTT.

The chain recombines TRBV30 with TRBJ1-5, with D possibly matching TRBD1 (5 bases). The CDR3 is 14 residues long. Trimming left V 1 base short and J 7 bases short, with 14 bases between. Germline CDR1 GTSNPN, CDR2 SVGIG (reference sequence). CDR3 region: CAWSDQGGWQPQHF. CDR3 DNA: TGTGCCTGGAGTGACCAGGGAGGTTGGCAGCCCCAGCATTTT.

This chain links TRBV7-3 with TRBJ2-5; D is perhaps TRBD1 (6 bases). V was pared by 5 bases and J by 1 base, with 11 bases between. Germline V gene data show CDR1 as SGHTA and CDR2 as FQGTGA. This CDR3 is built from 14 residues. This CDR3 is CASSPKDSQETQYF. DNA for the CDR3: TGTGCCAGCAGCCCAAAGGACAGCCAAGAGACCCAGTACTTC.

The chain carries TRBV6-6 and TRBJ1-4; D may be TRBD1 (6 bases). This CDR3 comprises 13 residues. Between the trimmed V and J ends, which lost 10 bases and 5 bases, there was a span of 14 bases. Germline V lookup: CDR1 MNHNY, CDR2 SVGAGI (reference sequence). Here the CDR3 DNA reads TGTGCCATCTCCGGTGGGGGCAATGAAAAACTGTTTTTT. Translated: CAISGGGNEKLFF.

The chain recombines TRBV6-6 with TRBJ2-7; D ambiguous. Deletions cut 8 bases from V and 5 bases from J, with 10 bases between. Germline V gene lookup returns CDR1 MNHNY and CDR2 SVGAGI (reference sequence). The CDR3 length is 11 residues. CDR3: CASASNHEQYF. The DNA of the CDR3 is TGTGCCAGCGCTTCTAACCACGAGCAGTACTTC.

V gene TRBV7-9 combines with J gene TRBJ1-6; 7 bases agree with TRBD1. The germline gives CDR1 SEHNR, CDR2 FQNEAQ (reference sequence). The CDR3 spans 15 residues. J was trimmed by 7 bases and V by 4 bases; bases with no gene match: 7. The CDR3 loop reads CASSSNTGVNSPLHF. In DNA form, the CDR3 reads TGTGCCAGCAGCTCGAATACAGGGGTAAATTCACCCCTCCACTTT.

V gene TRBV25-1 combines with J gene TRBJ1-4, with D possibly matching TRBD1 (5 bases). The germline CDR1 and CDR2 sequences are MGHDK and SYGVNS. V gave up 6 bases and J gave up 5 bases, with 10 bases separating them. The CDR3 runs 13 residues. The CDR3 bases are TGTGCCAGCAGCCGACAGTTCAATGAAAAACTGTTTTTT. Its translation: CASSRQFNEKLFF.

V usage is TRBV28 and J usage is TRBJ1-3; D gene ambiguous. CDR3 length: 15 amino acids. CDR1 is MDHEN, CDR2 SYDVKM, per germline. The V and J ends lost 5 bases and 4 bases respectively, with 15 bases between them. Here the CDR3 DNA reads TGTGCCAGCAGTGAGGGCCTCCTGAGAGGAAACACCATATATTTT. The encoded protein is CASSEGLLRGNTIYF.

The V gene is TRBV10-3, the J gene TRBJ2-7, with D uncertain. The CDR3 totals 14 residues. Trimming took 3 bases from V and 7 from J, leaving 16 bases between them. Germline CDR1 and CDR2: ENHRY and SYGVKD. The CDR3 DNA reads TGTGCCATCAGTGATTCGGTTCCGAATTGGGAGCAGTACTTC. Protein: CAISDSVPNWEQYF.